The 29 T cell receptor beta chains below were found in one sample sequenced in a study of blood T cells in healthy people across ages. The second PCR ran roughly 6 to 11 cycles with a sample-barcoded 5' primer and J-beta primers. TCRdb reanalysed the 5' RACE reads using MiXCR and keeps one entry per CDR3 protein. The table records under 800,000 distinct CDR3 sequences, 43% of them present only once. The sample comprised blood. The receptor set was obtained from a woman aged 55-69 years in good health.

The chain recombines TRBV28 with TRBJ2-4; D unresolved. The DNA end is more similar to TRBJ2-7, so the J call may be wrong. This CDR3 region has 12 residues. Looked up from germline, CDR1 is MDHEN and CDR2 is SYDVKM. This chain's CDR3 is CASSFWQDEQYF. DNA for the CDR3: TGTGCCAGCAGTTTCTGGCAGGACGAGCAGTACTTC.

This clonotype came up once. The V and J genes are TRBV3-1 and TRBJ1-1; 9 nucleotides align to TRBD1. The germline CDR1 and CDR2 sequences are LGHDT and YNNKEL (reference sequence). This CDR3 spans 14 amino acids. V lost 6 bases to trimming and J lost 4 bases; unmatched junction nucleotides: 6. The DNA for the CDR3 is TGTGCCAGCAGACAGGGGGCCCTGGGCACTGAAGCTTTCTTT. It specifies CASRQGALGTEAFF.

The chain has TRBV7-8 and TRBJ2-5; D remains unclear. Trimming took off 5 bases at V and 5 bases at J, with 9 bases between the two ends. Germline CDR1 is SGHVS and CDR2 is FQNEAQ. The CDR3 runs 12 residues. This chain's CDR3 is CASSERWETQYF. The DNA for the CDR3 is TGTGCCAGCAGCGAGAGGTGGGAGACCCAGTACTTC.

CDR3 region: CASSQRPRGGYTF. CDR3 sequence (DNA): TGTGCCAGCAGTCAGAGACCTAGAGGTGGCTACACCTTC. V usage is TRBV5-6 and J usage is TRBJ1-2, with D hard to call. The germline V gene has CDR1 SGHDT and CDR2 YYEEEE. This CDR3 contains 13 residues. V was cut by 5 bases and J by 7 bases, with 15 bases left in between. Drawing the rest from reference TRBV5-6 and TRBJ1-2, the complete variable domain is DAGVTQSPTHLIKTRGQQVTLRCSPKSGHDTVSWYQQALGQGPQFIFQYYEEEERQRGNFPDRFSGHQFPNYSSELNVNALLLGDSALYLCASSQRPRGGYTFGSGTRLTVV.

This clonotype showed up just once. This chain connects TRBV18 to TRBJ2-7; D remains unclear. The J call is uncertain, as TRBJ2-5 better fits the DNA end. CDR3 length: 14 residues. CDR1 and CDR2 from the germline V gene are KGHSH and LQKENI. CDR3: CASSPNSEQETQYF. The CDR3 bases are TGTGCCAGCTCACCCAACAGCGAACAAGAGACCCAGTACTTC.

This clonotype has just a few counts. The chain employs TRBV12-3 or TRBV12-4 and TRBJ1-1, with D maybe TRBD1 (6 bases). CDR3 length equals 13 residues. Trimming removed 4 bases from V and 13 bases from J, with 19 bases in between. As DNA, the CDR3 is TGTGCCAGCAGTTCCTCTGACAGGCCCGGAGATTTCTTT. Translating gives CASSSSDRPGDFF.

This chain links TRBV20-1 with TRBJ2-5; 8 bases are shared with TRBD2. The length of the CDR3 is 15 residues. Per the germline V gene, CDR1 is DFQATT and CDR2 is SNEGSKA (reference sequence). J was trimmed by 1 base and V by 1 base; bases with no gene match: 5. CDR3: CSARATGGTQETQYF. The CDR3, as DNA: TGCAGTGCTAGAGCGACGGGGGGGACCCAAGAGACCCAGTACTTC.

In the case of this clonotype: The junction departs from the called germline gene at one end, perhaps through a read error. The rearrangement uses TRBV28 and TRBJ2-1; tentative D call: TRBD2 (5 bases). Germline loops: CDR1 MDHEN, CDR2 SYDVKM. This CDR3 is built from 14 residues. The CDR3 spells CASTRTLSCNEQFF. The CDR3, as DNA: TGTGCCAGCACCCGGACTCTCTCCTGCAATGAGCAGTTCTTC.

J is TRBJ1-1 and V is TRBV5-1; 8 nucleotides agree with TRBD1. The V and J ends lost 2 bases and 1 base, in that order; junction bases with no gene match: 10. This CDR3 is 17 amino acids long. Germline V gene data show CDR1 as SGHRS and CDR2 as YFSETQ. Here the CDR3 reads CASSLSGTGDSNTEAFF. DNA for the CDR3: TGCGCCAGCAGCTTATCCGGGACAGGCGATTCGAACACTGAAGCTTTCTTT.

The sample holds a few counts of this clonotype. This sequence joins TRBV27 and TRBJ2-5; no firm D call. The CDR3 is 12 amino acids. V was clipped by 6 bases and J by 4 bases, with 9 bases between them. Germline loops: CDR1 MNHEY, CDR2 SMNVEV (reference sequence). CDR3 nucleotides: TGTGCCAGCAGAGATCTAGGAGAGACCCAGTACTTC. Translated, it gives CASRDLGETQYF.

Written as DNA, the CDR3 is TGTGCCAGCACCGTCCAGGGGGCTGGCTACACCTTC. Residues: CASTVQGAGYTF. This chain uses TRBV3-1 with TRBJ1-2; TRBD1 agrees at 8 bases. Trimming removed 7 bases from V and 7 bases from J; junction bases left unmatched: 5. The CDR3 consists of 12 residues. Germline CDR1 is LGHDT and CDR2 is YNNKEL (reference sequence).

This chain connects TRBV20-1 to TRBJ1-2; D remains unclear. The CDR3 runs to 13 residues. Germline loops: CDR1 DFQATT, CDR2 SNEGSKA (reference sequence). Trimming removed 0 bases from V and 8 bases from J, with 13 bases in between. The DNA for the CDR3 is TGCAGTGCTAGAGACAGGTTAACGGGCGGCTACACCTTC. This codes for CSARDRLTGGYTF.

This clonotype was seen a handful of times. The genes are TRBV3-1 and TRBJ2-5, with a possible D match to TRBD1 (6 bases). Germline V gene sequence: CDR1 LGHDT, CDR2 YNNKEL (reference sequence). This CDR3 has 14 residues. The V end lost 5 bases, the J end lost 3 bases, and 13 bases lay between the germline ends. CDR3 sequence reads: CASSTRTAKETQYF. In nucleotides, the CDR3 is TGTGCCAGCAGCACCCGGACAGCGAAAGAGACCCAGTACTTC.

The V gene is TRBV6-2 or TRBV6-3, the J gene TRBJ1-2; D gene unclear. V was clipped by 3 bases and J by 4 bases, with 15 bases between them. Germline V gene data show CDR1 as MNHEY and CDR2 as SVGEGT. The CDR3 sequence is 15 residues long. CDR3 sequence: CASSYSDTFPYGYTF. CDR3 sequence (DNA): TGTGCCAGCAGTTATTCCGACACTTTTCCCTATGGCTACACCTTC.

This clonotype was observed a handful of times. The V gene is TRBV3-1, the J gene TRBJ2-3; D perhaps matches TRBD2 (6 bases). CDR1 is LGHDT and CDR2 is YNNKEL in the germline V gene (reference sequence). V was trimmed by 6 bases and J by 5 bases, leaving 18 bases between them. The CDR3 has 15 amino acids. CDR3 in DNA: TGTGCCAGCAGTCATTATACGGGACTCCAAGATACGCAGTATTTT. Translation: CASSHYTGLQDTQYF.

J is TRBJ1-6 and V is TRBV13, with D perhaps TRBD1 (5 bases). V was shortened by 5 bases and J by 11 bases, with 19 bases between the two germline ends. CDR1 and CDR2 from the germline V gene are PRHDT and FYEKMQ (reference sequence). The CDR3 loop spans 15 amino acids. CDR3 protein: CASSPFLRDRTPLHF. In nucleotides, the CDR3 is TGTGCCAGCAGCCCATTCCTCAGGGACCGTACACCCCTCCACTTT.

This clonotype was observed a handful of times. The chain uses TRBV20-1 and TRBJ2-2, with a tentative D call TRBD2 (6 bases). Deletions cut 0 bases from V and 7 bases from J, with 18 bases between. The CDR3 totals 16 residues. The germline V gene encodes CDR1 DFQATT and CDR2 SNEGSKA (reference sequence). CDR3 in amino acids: CSARDLDYLGGGELFF. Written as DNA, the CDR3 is TGCAGTGCTAGAGATCTAGACTACCTCGGGGGCGGGGAGCTGTTTTTT.

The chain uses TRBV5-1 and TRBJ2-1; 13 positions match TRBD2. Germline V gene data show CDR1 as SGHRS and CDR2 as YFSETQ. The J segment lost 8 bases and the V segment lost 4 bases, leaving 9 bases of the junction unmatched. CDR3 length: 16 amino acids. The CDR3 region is CASSDTLAGGWDEQFF. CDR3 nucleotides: TGCGCCAGCAGCGATACACTAGCGGGGGGGTGGGATGAGCAGTTCTTC.

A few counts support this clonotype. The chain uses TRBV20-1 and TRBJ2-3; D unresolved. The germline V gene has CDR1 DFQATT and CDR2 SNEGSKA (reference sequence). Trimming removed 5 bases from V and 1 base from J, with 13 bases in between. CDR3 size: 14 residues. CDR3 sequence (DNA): TGCAGTGCTTCTTTTTCATGGGGCACAGATACGCAGTATTTT. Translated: CSASFSWGTDTQYF.

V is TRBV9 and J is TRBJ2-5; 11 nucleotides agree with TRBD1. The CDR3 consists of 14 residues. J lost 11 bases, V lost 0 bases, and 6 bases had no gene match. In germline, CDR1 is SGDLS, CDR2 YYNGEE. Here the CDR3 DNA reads TGTGCCAGCAGCGTAGTGGGACAGGGGGGTGAGCAGTACTTC. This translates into CASSVVGQGGEQYF.

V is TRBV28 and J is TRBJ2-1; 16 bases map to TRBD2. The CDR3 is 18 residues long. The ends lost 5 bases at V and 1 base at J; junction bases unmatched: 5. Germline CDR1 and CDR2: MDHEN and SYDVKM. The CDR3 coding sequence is TGTGCCAGCAGTCCGGGGACTAGCGGGAGGGCTTCCTACAATGAGCAGTTCTTC. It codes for CASSPGTSGRASYNEQFF.

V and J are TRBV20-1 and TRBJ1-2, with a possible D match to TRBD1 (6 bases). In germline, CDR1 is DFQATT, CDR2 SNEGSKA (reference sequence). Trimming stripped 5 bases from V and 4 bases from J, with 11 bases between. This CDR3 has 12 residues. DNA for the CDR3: TGCAGTGCTCCTGACAGGAGCTATGGCTACACCTTC. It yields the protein CSAPDRSYGYTF.

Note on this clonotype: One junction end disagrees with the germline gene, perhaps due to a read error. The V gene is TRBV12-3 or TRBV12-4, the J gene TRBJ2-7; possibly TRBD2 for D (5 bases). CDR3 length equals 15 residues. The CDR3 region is CASSLSGASAYVQYF. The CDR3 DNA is TGTGCCAGCAGTTTAAGCGGAGCGAGCGCCTACGTGCAGTACTTC.

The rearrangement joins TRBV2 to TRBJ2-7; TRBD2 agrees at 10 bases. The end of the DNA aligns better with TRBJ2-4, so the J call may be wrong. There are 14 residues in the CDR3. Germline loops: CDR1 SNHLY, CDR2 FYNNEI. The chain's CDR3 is CASSPVAGGNIQYF. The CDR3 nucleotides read TGTGCCAGCAGTCCTGTAGCGGGAGGCAACATTCAGTACTTC.

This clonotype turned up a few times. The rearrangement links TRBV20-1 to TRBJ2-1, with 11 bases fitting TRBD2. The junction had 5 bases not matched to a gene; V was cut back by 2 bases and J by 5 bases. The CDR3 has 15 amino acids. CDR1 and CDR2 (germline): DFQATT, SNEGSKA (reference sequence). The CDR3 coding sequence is TGCAGTGCTAGATCTGGACTAGCGGGCAACAATGAGCAGTTCTTC. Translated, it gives CSARSGLAGNNEQFF.

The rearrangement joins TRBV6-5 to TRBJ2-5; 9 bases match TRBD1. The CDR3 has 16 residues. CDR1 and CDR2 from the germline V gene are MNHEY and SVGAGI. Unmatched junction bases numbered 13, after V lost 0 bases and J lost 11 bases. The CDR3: CASSYSTGTGKNEQYF. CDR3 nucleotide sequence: TGTGCCAGCAGTTACTCTACCGGGACAGGGAAAAATGAGCAGTACTTC.

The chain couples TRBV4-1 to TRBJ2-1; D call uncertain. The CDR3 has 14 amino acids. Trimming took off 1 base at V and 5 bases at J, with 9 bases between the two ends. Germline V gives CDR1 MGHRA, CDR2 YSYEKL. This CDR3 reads CASSQARGHNEQFF. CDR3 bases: TGCGCCAGCAGCCAAGCCCGTGGGCACAATGAGCAGTTCTTC.

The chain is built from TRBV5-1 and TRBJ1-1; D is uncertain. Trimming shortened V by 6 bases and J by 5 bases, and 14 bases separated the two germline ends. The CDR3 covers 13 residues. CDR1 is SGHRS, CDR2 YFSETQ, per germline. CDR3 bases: TGCGCCAGCATGGCCGGGCTGAGTACTGAAGCTTTCTTT. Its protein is CASMAGLSTEAFF.

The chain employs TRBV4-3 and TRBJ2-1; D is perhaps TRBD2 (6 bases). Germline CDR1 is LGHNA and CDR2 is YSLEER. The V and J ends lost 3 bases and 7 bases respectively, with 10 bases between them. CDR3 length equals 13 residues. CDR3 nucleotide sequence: TGCGCCAGCAGCCATACTAGCACGAATGAGCAGTTCTTC. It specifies CASSHTSTNEQFF.